The rows below give T cell receptor beta chains drawn from one sample of a study of regulatory T cells in long-lasting Graves disease. MiXCR, applied by TCRdb to the multiplex PCR reads, yields one record per CDR3 protein. The sample lists some 500,000 distinct CDR3 sequences; roughly a sixth were seen once. The sample was also reused in another study, on T cells in Graves' hyperthyroidism and ophthalmopathy.

The sample here was peripheral blood mononuclear cells (PBMCs), taken at new diagnosis, from a patient treated with antithyroid drugs. The receptors stem from a woman aged 40 to 65 with Graves disease. CDR3s leave out the opening cysteine and the closing phenylalanine or tryptophan. Fields, in order: V gene, J gene, CDR3 protein.

V: TRBV9; J: TRBJ2-3; CDR3: ASSVDSTPSTDTQY
V: TRBV6-1; J: TRBJ1-5; CDR3: ASSGFRHQPQH
V: TRBV3-1; J: TRBJ2-3; CDR3: ATRDFSTDTQY
V: TRBV5-1; J: TRBJ1-1; CDR3: ASRRQGDNTEAF
V: TRBV20-1; J: TRBJ2-1; CDR3: SARAGVNNEQF
V: TRBV10-3; J: TRBJ1-5; CDR3: AISDAPLMGQPQH
V: TRBV11-2; J: TRBJ2-3; CDR3: ASSLGGGEHAQY
V: TRBV30; J: TRBJ1-1; CDR3: AWISRRYEAF
V: TRBV7-9; J: TRBJ1-1; CDR3: ASSLGGGPWTEAF
V: TRBV27; J: TRBJ2-5; CDR3: ASSYKGSSWETQY
V: TRBV13; J: TRBJ2-7; CDR3: ASSLGIEPEGEQY
V: TRBV7-9; J: TRBJ2-3; CDR3: ASSSWDRSTDTQY
V: TRBV19; J: TRBJ1-3; CDR3: ASLPGSSGNTIY
V: TRBV20-1; J: TRBJ1-1; CDR3: SAMEVRDTEAF
V: TRBV28; J: TRBJ2-3; CDR3: ASSPSGTSGSLQDTQY
V: TRBV18; J: TRBJ2-7; CDR3: ASSPLQGTGGYEQY
V: TRBV6-2/TRBV6-3; J: TRBJ2-7; CDR3: ASSQRDTTYEQY
V: TRBV19; J: TRBJ2-5; CDR3: ASSIGSGGAVETQY
V: TRBV2; J: TRBJ1-1; CDR3: ASSQTGHEAF
V: TRBV27; J: TRBJ2-7; CDR3: ASSAGQGVGEQY
V: TRBV20-1; J: TRBJ1-6; CDR3: SATPGPGSPLH
V: TRBV27; J: TRBJ2-3; CDR3: ASSTSSGGGTDTQY
V: TRBV6-5; J: TRBJ2-1; CDR3: ASSYSLSEYNEQF
V: TRBV11-2; J: TRBJ2-7; CDR3: ASSLGPMYEQY
V: TRBV15; J: TRBJ1-1; CDR3: ATSPRRVTEAF
V: TRBV19; J: TRBJ1-5; CDR3: ASSIIQASYNQPQH
V: TRBV5-1; J: TRBJ2-5; CDR3: ASSFGLQLQETQY
V: TRBV6-2/TRBV6-3; J: TRBJ2-2; CDR3: ASRMGQGNTGELF
V: TRBV19; J: TRBJ2-7; CDR3: ASSSRDTVREQY
V: TRBV12-3/TRBV12-4; J: TRBJ1-1; CDR3: AGSRGTGEGTEAF
V: TRBV18; J: TRBJ2-3; CDR3: ASSSGGTTDTQY
V: TRBV30; J: TRBJ1-3; CDR3: AWSPPPGNTIY
V: TRBV7-9; J: TRBJ1-1; CDR3: ASSPKGGQGNTEAF
V: TRBV18; J: TRBJ1-5; CDR3: ASSQGSLFEPQH
V: TRBV6-2/TRBV6-3; J: TRBJ1-2; CDR3: ASSTSGQGLRGYT
V: TRBV28; J: TRBJ1-1; CDR3: ASTAIPVDTEAF
V: TRBV5-6; J: TRBJ1-1; CDR3: ASSRRTVAATGAF
V: TRBV11-2; J: TRBJ2-3; CDR3: ASSAIGTSGGAVTDTQY
V: TRBV7-3; J: TRBJ2-1; CDR3: ASSLTEGNEQF
V: TRBV11-2; J: TRBJ2-1; CDR3: ASSLVLSYNEQF